The rows below give T cell receptor beta chains drawn from one sample of a study of cytomegalovirus exposure and HLA in healthy donors. Libraries were prepared by immunoSEQ multiplex PCR; TCRdb keeps only in-frame clonotypes and omits some of them. The sample shows approximately 190,000 clones, 70% to 85% of them seen only once. Sequences were obtained from PBMCs. The receptor source for this set is a man aged 40-55 years in good health and CMV-seropositive. Each CDR3 is given without its conserved first and last residue. Each record gives: J gene, D gene, V gene, CDR3 protein. The D gene is left open where the match is weak.

TRBJ1-5 | - | TRBV6-4 | ASSESIFQPQH
TRBJ2-2 | TRBD2 | TRBV12-5 | ASGGGLAPGELF
TRBJ1-4 | - | TRBV9 | ASSVGATNEKLF
TRBJ1-1 | - | TRBV7-9 | ASSLPPFEAF
TRBJ1-6 | TRBD1 | TRBV6-1 | ASSVTGTGRNSPLH
TRBJ1-1 | - | TRBV30 | AWSWNRNTEAF
TRBJ2-3 | - | TRBV5-8 | ASSFDGDTQY
TRBJ2-7 | TRBD2 | TRBV28 | ASSQAGGLGEQY
TRBJ1-5 | - | TRBV18 | ASSPGRVADQPQH
TRBJ2-7 | - | TRBV6-1 | ASSHHNTRGY
TRBJ2-7 | - | TRBV5-1 | ASSPGNNYEQY
TRBJ2-2 | TRBD2 | TRBV7-2 | ASSLERLAGDTGELF
TRBJ1-6 | TRBD1 | TRBV28 | ASSFIGQGGNSPLH
TRBJ2-3 | TRBD2 | TRBV18 | ASSPSVVVYSGSTDTQY
TRBJ2-5 | TRBD1 | TRBV2 | ASSEEAGGETQY
TRBJ2-2 | TRBD1 | TRBV11-2 | ASSLRQGSNTGELF
TRBJ1-2 | TRBD1 | TRBV5-6 | ASSHLMTGDYGYT
TRBJ2-3 | TRBD1 | TRBV25-1 | ASSEEWDSKGGTDTQY
TRBJ2-7 | TRBD1 | TRBV18 | ASSQQGQIPSYEQY
TRBJ1-1 | - | TRBV6-5 | ATETQGRGDTEAF
TRBJ2-3 | TRBD2 | TRBV7-8 | ASSLSPLLAGESTDTQY
TRBJ2-7 | - | TRBV7-2 | ASSTGTPAYEQY
TRBJ1-3 | - | TRBV11-1 | ASSAARLSGNTIY
TRBJ2-6 | - | TRBV4-1 | ASSQAPGDRSLSGANVLT